The present T cell receptor (beta chain) was sequenced within a study of type 1 and type 2 diabetes patients. Study-level results: In type 2 diabetes, highly-expanded CD4+ clones took a median roughly 3.8% of reads. Some expanded clones seen only in T1D might occur in additional T2D or control samples. Type 1 diabetes repertoires were significantly less diverse than type 2 diabetes ones.

This CDR3 comprises 14 residues. Between the trimmed V and J ends, which lost 0 bases and 4 bases, there was a span of 12 bases. Germline V gene sequence: CDR1 SQVTM, CDR2 ANQGSEA. The PCR template was genomic DNA. Amplification of the beta chain CDR3 used 30 forward and 13 reverse multiplex primers. TCRdb used MiXCR to reprocess the multiplex PCR reads, holding one entry per CDR3 protein. The sample carries under 300,000 distinct CDR3 sequences, approximately 45% recorded once. With respect to this clonotype: Its antigen is still unknown.

Donors had no other autoimmune disease or infection in four weeks. This TCR was recovered from a man younger than 35 with type 2 diabetes. The chain has TRBV29-1 and TRBJ1-2; D is possibly TRBD1 (5 bases). Source material: peripheral blood mononuclear cells (PBMCs). The CDR3 sequence is CSVEDGDGGYGYTF. The CDR3 bases are TGCAGCGTTGAAGATGGGGACGGGGGCTATGGCTACACCTTC. The variable domain in full, with the rest retrieved from reference TRBV29-1 and TRBJ1-2, is SAVISQKPSRDICQRGTSLTIQCQVDSQVTMMFWYRQQPGQSLTLIATANQGSEATYESGFVIDKFPISRPNLTFSTLTVSNMSPEDSSIYLCSVEDGDGGYGYTFGSGTRLTVV.